This T cell receptor (beta chain) was profiled in a study of blood T cell repertoires in COVID-19. TCRdb keeps only in-frame clones here, not all; method: immunoSEQ multiplex PCR. This table holds 150,000 or so clones, around 80% found once. V lost 4 bases, J lost 4 bases, and 19 bases lay in between. This CDR3 region has 15 residues. Germline CDR1 is GTSNPN and CDR2 is SVGIG (reference sequence). This TCR came from a human donor with acute or convalescent COVID-19. The donor label of this sample is uncertain. The sequenced sample consisted of peripheral blood. V usage is TRBV30 and J usage is TRBJ1-2; the D gene is possibly TRBD1 (6 bases). The CDR3 coding sequence is TGTGCCTGGATGACGACAGGAGAGGTCGTCTATGGCTACACCTTC. The encoded protein is CAWMTTGEVVYGYTF.